Listed here are 11 T cell receptor beta chains from one sample, sequenced in a study of memory CD4+ T cells and cytomegalovirus serostatus. TCRdb's table, derived via immunoSEQ multiplex PCR, lists solely in-frame clones and lacks some. The sample consists of about 96,000 clones, roughly 80% of them appearing once. The sort gate was single viable CD3+CD4+CD8-CD45RO+ cells for memory CD4+ T cells. The sequenced sample consisted of memory CD4+ T cells from blood. The receptors derive from an adult in good health and CMV-seropositive.

The chain joins TRBV9 to TRBJ2-5, with 12 bases identical to TRBD2. CDR1 and CDR2 (germline): SGDLS, YYNGEE. J gave up 2 bases and V 4 bases, and 6 bases lay outside the gene matches. The CDR3 runs 16 residues. The CDR3 DNA reads TGTGCCAGCAGCCAGGGACTAGCGGGCATTCAAGAGACCCAGTACTTC. Translation gives CASSQGLAGIQETQYF.

The rearrangement joins TRBV7-8 to TRBJ2-7, with TRBD2 matching over 13 bases. The CDR3 has 18 amino acids. Germline values: CDR1 SGHVS, CDR2 FQNEAQ. With 0 bases clipped from V and 4 bases from J, the junction kept 9 bases outside the gene matches. The CDR3 DNA sequence: TGTGCCAGCAGCTTAGCGCGGAGACTAGCGGGAGGACGGTACGAGCAGTACTTC. Translated, it gives CASSLARRLAGGRYEQYF. The full variable domain, rest sourced from reference TRBV7-8 and TRBJ2-7, is GAGVSQSPRYKVAKRGQDVALRCDPISGHVSLFWYQQALGQGPEFLTYFQNEAQLDKSGLPSDRFFAERPEGSVSTLKIQRTQQEDSAVYLCASSLARRLAGGRYEQYFGPGTRLTVT.

V and J are TRBV29-1 and TRBJ1-1, with a weak D call TRBD1 (6 bases). The V end lost 7 bases, the J end lost 8 bases, and 23 bases lay between the germline ends. The CDR3 sequence is 14 residues long. Looked up from germline, CDR1 is SQVTM and CDR2 is ANQGSEA. The CDR3 DNA reads TGCAGCGCAGGACAGCGCAAAGGGTCAGTGGAAGCTTTCTTT. Amino acids: CSAGQRKGSVEAFF.

J is TRBJ1-1 and V is TRBV11-1; TRBD1 matches at 8 bases. This CDR3 spans 16 amino acids. V was pared by 5 bases and J by 5 bases, with 13 bases of the junction left unmatched. Germline CDR1 reads SGHAT; CDR2 reads FQDESV (reference sequence). The CDR3 loop is CASSPWTGTDGTEAFF. The CDR3 nucleotides read TGTGCCAGCAGCCCTTGGACAGGGACCGATGGGACTGAAGCTTTCTTT.

The genes are TRBV5-6 and TRBJ2-5, with 12 bases identical to TRBD2. Germline loops: CDR1 SGHDT, CDR2 YYEEEE. The CDR3 length is 15 residues. The V segment lost 2 bases and the J segment 5 bases; nucleotides outside the gene matches: 4. CDR3 amino acids: CASSLLAGGRETQYF. For the CDR3, the DNA is TGTGCCAGCAGCTTACTAGCGGGAGGCCGGGAGACCCAGTACTTC. The full variable domain, with the rest looked up from reference TRBV5-6 and TRBJ2-5, is DAGVTQSPTHLIKTRGQQVTLRCSPKSGHDTVSWYQQALGQGPQFIFQYYEEEERQRGNFPDRFSGHQFPNYSSELNVNALLLGDSALYLCASSLLAGGRETQYFGPGTRLLVL.

The genes are TRBV4-3 and TRBJ2-7; 13 bases line up with TRBD2. This CDR3 has 16 residues. Looked up from germline, CDR1 is LGHNA and CDR2 is YSLEER. The V gene end was trimmed by 1 base and the J gene end by 0 bases; junction bases not matched to a gene: 0. CDR3 coding DNA: TGCGCCAGCAGCCAAGGGACTAGCGGGAGCTCCTACGAGCAGTACTTC. Protein: CASSQGTSGSSYEQYF.

This chain joins TRBV7-3 and TRBJ2-2; TRBD2 agrees at 13 bases. CDR1 and CDR2 from the germline V gene are SGHTA and FQGTGA. The CDR3 runs to 17 residues. The junction had 6 bases not matched to a gene; V was cut back by 0 bases and J by 8 bases. CDR3 sequence (DNA): TGTGCCAGCAGCTTAACATCGACTAGCGGGAGGTCGGGGGAGCTGTTTTTT. It is translated as CASSLTSTSGRSGELFF.

This rearrangement joins TRBV11-2 to TRBJ2-2; D not certain. The CDR3 totals 16 residues. V was pared by 1 base and J by 0 bases, with 9 bases between. CDR1 is SGHAT, CDR2 FQNNGV, per germline. The CDR3 spells CASSLVHIANTGELFF. The CDR3 DNA sequence: TGTGCCAGCAGCTTAGTTCATATCGCGAACACCGGGGAGCTGTTTTTT.

V and J are TRBV5-4 and TRBJ2-1; TRBD2 aligns across 8 bases. This CDR3 spans 15 amino acids. V trimming: 0 bases; J trimming: 7 bases; junction bases outside the gene matches: 6. Germline V gene data show CDR1 as SGHNT and CDR2 as YYREEE (reference sequence). The CDR3 region is CASSLVTGGPNEQFF. As DNA, the CDR3 is TGTGCCAGCAGCTTGGTAACGGGAGGGCCAAATGAGCAGTTCTTC.

V and J are TRBV7-2 and TRBJ2-7, with D possibly TRBD2 on 6 matching bases. This CDR3 region has 16 residues. Germline V gene sequence: CDR1 SGHTA, CDR2 FQGNSA. Trimming pared 0 bases from V and 0 bases from J, leaving 12 bases between. In nucleotides, the CDR3 is TGTGCCAGCAGCTTAGCAGGAGGGGCGAGCTCCTACGAGCAGTACTTC. Amino acid sequence: CASSLAGGASSYEQYF.

This clone was seen more than once but under ten times. This rearrangement joins TRBV15 to TRBJ1-3; D is unclear. V shed 0 bases and J shed 4 bases, with 7 bases lying between them. This CDR3 comprises 14 residues. Germline CDR1 and CDR2: LNHNV and YYDKDF (reference sequence). CDR3 protein: CATSRDIRGNTIYF. CDR3 coding DNA: TGTGCCACCAGCAGAGATATCCGCGGAAACACCATATATTTT.